This TCR beta chain was documented in a study of cytomegalovirus exposure and HLA in healthy donors. Study findings and constraints: In a later analysis, most CMV-associated TCR beta chains appeared HLA-restricted. There were around 160 TCR beta chains listed as cytomegalovirus-associated. The authors judged a highly shared variant cluster likely a sequencing artifact.

Of note for this clone: Its antigen is unidentified.

The germline gives CDR1 MNHNS, CDR2 SASEGT. J gave up 0 bases and V 6 bases, and 4 bases lay outside the gene matches. This CDR3 contains 14 residues. PCR used 60 Vbeta primers and 13 Jbeta primers. The method was immunoSEQ multiplex PCR; TCRdb's version includes in-frame clones alone and lacks a portion of them. The top ten clones hold around 1.6% of a sample with 150,000 to 200,000 clones, under 85% of them seen once. V usage is TRBV6-1 and J usage is TRBJ1-2; 7 positions match TRBD1. The sample taken for sequencing was PBMCs. This clonotype originated in a woman aged 30 to 39 in good health and CMV-seronegative. CDR3 coding DNA: TGTGCCAGCAGAGAGACAGGGTCTAACTATGGCTACACCTTC. It is translated as CASRETGSNYGYTF.